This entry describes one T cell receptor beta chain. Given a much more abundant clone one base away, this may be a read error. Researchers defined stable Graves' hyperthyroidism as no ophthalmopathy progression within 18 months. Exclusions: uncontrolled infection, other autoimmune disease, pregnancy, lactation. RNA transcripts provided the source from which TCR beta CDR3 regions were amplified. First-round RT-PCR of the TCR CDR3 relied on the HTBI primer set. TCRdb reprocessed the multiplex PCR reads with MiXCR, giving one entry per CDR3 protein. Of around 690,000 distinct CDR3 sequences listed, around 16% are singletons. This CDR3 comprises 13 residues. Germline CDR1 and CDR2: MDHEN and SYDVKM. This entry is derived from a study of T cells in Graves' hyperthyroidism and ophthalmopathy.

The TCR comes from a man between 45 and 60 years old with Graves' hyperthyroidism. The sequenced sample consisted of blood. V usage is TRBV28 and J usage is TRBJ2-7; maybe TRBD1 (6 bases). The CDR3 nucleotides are TGTGCCAACAGTGTGGACAGAGCGAGGGAGCAGTACTTC. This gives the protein CANSVDRAREQYF.